Below are 29 T cell receptor beta chains sequenced from a single sample in a study of blood T cell repertoires in COVID-19. This table comes from immunoSEQ multiplex PCR, and its TCRdb copy is limited to in-frame clones, with some not included. Of about 220,000 clones detected, approximately 83% appear once; the ten largest clones hold about 3.2%. Specimen: PBMCs or T cells enriched from blood (not recorded which). These receptors came from an older woman who had recovered from COVID-19.

This clone was picked up a small number of times. V gene TRBV5-1 combines with J gene TRBJ1-1; 9 bases agree with TRBD1. This CDR3 is built from 17 residues. Losses at the gene ends were 4 bases for V and 2 bases for J; bases not matched to a gene: 12. From germline, CDR1 is SGHRS and CDR2 YFSETQ. The CDR3 protein is CASSTLPGTGTNTEAFF. CDR3 coding DNA: TGCGCCAGCAGCACCCTTCCCGGGACAGGGACCAACACTGAAGCTTTCTTT.

This clone showed up just once. The V and J genes are TRBV7-9 and TRBJ1-1; 9 nucleotides match TRBD1. Trimming at V came to 5 bases and at J to 5 bases, leaving 6 bases not matched to a gene. The CDR3 runs 14 residues. Germline lookup yields CDR1 SEHNR and CDR2 FQNEAQ (reference sequence). The CDR3 bases are TGTGCCAGCAGCCCACAGGGGGCGCGGACTGAAGCTTTCTTT. Translation: CASSPQGARTEAFF.

This clone appeared a single time. V gene TRBV4-1 combines with J gene TRBJ1-2; D call uncertain. In germline, CDR1 is MGHRA, CDR2 YSYEKL. This CDR3 spans 16 amino acids. V shed 1 base and J shed 0 bases, with 12 bases lying between them. In nucleotides, the CDR3 is TGCGCCAGCAGCCAAGTTGTAGAGGTCCCTAACTATGGCTACACCTTC. Residues: CASSQVVEVPNYGYTF.

This clone was detected a few times. The chain recombines TRBV5-5 with TRBJ1-3; D unresolved. The CDR3 contains 16 residues. Trimming pared 4 bases from V and 0 bases from J, leaving 14 bases between. Germline V gene lookup returns CDR1 SGHKS and CDR2 YYEKEE (reference sequence). In DNA, the CDR3 is TGTGCCAGCAGCCCACTACCGAGAGACTCTGGAAACACCATATATTTT. It yields the protein CASSPLPRDSGNTIYF.

The chain carries TRBV5-5 and TRBJ1-4, with 8 bases lining up with TRBD1. The CDR3 covers 14 residues. After removal of 4 bases from V and 7 bases from J, the junction contained 6 bases not matched to a gene. Germline V gene lookup returns CDR1 SGHKS and CDR2 YYEKEE (reference sequence). In DNA form, the CDR3 reads TGTGCCAGCAGCCCTACAGGGGGGGTTGAAAAACTGTTTTTT. Protein sequence: CASSPTGGVEKLFF.

The chain couples TRBV7-2 to TRBJ1-5; the match to TRBD1 covers 8 bases. CDR1 is SGHTA and CDR2 is FQGNSA in the germline V gene. V shed 5 bases and J 11 bases; nucleotides not matched to a gene: 14. CDR3 length equals 15 residues. The CDR3 region has the DNA TGTGCCAGCAGCCCAGGGACAGGCCCTTCAGTGGCCCAGCATTTT. Translating gives CASSPGTGPSVAQHF. Full variable domain (remainder filled in from reference TRBV7-2 and TRBJ1-5): GAGVSQSPSNKVTEKGKDVELRCDPISGHTALYWYRQSLGQGLEFLIYFQGNSAPDKSGLPSDRFSAERTGGSVSTLTIQRTQQEDSAVYLCASSPGTGPSVAQHFGDGTRLSIL.

The chain joins TRBV5-1 to TRBJ1-2, with D maybe TRBD1 (5 bases). This CDR3 contains 14 residues. V was pared by 3 bases and J by 8 bases, with 17 bases between. CDR1 and CDR2 (germline): SGHRS, YFSETQ. DNA for the CDR3: TGCGCCAGCAGCTATATGTTGGGAGGGGACGGCTACACCTTC. It encodes CASSYMLGGDGYTF.

The gene calls are TRBV7-2 and TRBJ2-7, with 8 positions matching TRBD2. Unmatched junction bases numbered 6, after V lost 5 bases and J lost 0 bases. Germline V gene sequence: CDR1 SGHTA, CDR2 FQGNSA. This CDR3 spans 15 amino acids. Here the CDR3 DNA reads TGTGCCAGCAGCCAAGGCGGGGGGAACTCCTACGAGCAGTACTTC. Protein: CASSQGGGNSYEQYF.

The gene calls are TRBV15 and TRBJ2-1; 15 bases align to TRBD2. The CDR3 is made up of 22 amino acids. CDR1 LNHNV and CDR2 YYDKDF come from the germline V gene (reference sequence). Trimming cost V 6 bases and J 10 bases; bases outside gene matches: 28. CDR3 region: CATRREEGTSGGWAINGREQFF. As DNA, the CDR3 is TGTGCCACCAGACGCGAGGAGGGGACTAGCGGGGGGTGGGCAATAAACGGCCGCGAGCAGTTCTTC.

This clone was detected a few times. The chain carries TRBV5-5 and TRBJ2-5, with D unclear. This CDR3 contains 15 residues. V lost 0 bases, J lost 4 bases, and 13 bases lay in between. Germline values: CDR1 SGHKS, CDR2 YYEKEE (reference sequence). The CDR3 sequence is CASSLATGVLETQYF. Written as DNA, the CDR3 is TGTGCCAGCAGCTTGGCCACCGGAGTACTAGAGACCCAGTACTTC.

CDR3 protein: CASSEQGRFYNEQFF. CDR3 DNA: TGTGCCAGTAGTGAACAGGGTAGGTTCTACAATGAGCAGTTCTTC. The chain employs TRBV19 and TRBJ2-1, with a tentative D call TRBD1 (6 bases). V lost 5 bases to trimming and J lost 3 bases, with 14 bases between them. Per the germline V gene, CDR1 is LNHDA and CDR2 is SQIVND (reference sequence). The CDR3 covers 15 residues.

This chain uses TRBV18 with TRBJ2-7; no clear D gene. V was shortened by 2 bases and J by 2 bases, with 7 bases between the two germline ends. The germline gives CDR1 KGHSH, CDR2 LQKENI. CDR3 length: 13 amino acids. CDR3 region: CASSPGSTYEQYF. The CDR3 DNA follows: TGTGCCAGCTCACCAGGCAGTACCTACGAGCAGTACTTC.

The chain recombines TRBV7-8 with TRBJ2-2; 7 bases are shared with TRBD2. This CDR3 spans 16 amino acids. Germline loops: CDR1 SGHVS, CDR2 FQNEAQ. Trimming removed 0 bases from V and 5 bases from J; junction bases left unmatched: 6. For the CDR3, the DNA is TGTGCCAGCAGCTTAGCGGGAGGGCGAGTGACCGGGGAGCTGTTTTTT. Protein: CASSLAGGRVTGELFF.

This clone was detected a few times. V and J are TRBV6-6 and TRBJ2-3; 7 bases agree with TRBD1. From germline, CDR1 is MNHNY and CDR2 SVGAGI (reference sequence). J gave up 6 bases and V 7 bases, and 10 bases lay outside the gene matches. The length of the CDR3 is 14 residues. The CDR3 sequence is CASNKDRPRDTQYF. In DNA, the CDR3 is TGTGCCAGCAACAAGGACAGGCCACGGGATACGCAGTATTTT.

This chain links TRBV2 with TRBJ2-1; TRBD2 aligns across 8 bases. Germline CDR1 reads SNHLY; CDR2 reads FYNNEI. Unmatched junction bases numbered 3, after V lost 5 bases and J lost 12 bases. CDR3 length equals 11 residues. The CDR3: CASSSGSGQFF. The CDR3, as DNA: TGTGCCAGCAGTAGCGGGAGTGGGCAGTTCTTC.

The genes are TRBV6-6 and TRBJ1-2, with 7 bases lining up with TRBD1. The CDR3 length is 13 residues. V trimming: 8 bases; J trimming: 3 bases; junction bases outside the gene matches: 6. Germline CDR1 reads MNHNY; CDR2 reads SVGAGI (reference sequence). This chain's CDR3 is CASEDRVDYGYTF. CDR3 nucleotide sequence: TGTGCCAGCGAAGACAGGGTAGACTATGGCTACACCTTC.

The rearrangement joins TRBV5-5 to TRBJ1-4; D possibly corresponds to TRBD1 (6 bases). CDR3 length equals 15 residues. Per the germline V gene, CDR1 is SGHKS and CDR2 is YYEKEE (reference sequence). V lost 4 bases to trimming and J lost 5 bases, with 15 bases between them. CDR3 sequence (DNA): TGTGCCAGCAGCCCCCAAGGGGGTCCAAATGAAAAACTGTTTTTT. The encoded protein is CASSPQGGPNEKLFF. The full variable domain, rest sourced from reference TRBV5-5 and TRBJ1-4, is DAGVTQSPTHLIKTRGQQVTLRCSPISGHKSVSWYQQVLGQGPQFIFQYYEKEERGRGNFPDRFSARQFPNYSSELNVNALLLGDSALYLCASSPQGGPNEKLFFGSGTQLSVL.

This rearrangement joins TRBV18 to TRBJ1-4; 8 bases line up with TRBD1. Trimming took 4 bases from V and 7 from J; bases not matched to a gene: 8. This CDR3 has 15 residues. Germline V gene sequence: CDR1 KGHSH, CDR2 LQKENI. The CDR3 reads CASSLQTGVVEKLFF. The CDR3, as DNA: TGTGCCAGCTCACTCCAGACAGGGGTGGTTGAAAAACTGTTTTTT.

This chain connects TRBV7-2 to TRBJ2-2; 7 nucleotides align to TRBD2. CDR1 is SGHTA, CDR2 FQGNSA, per germline. This CDR3 has 16 residues. V was pared by 0 bases and J by 0 bases, with 1 base of the junction left unmatched. CDR3 sequence: CASSLARGANTGELFF. CDR3 coding DNA: TGTGCCAGCAGCTTAGCTCGGGGGGCGAACACCGGGGAGCTGTTTTTT.

This chain connects TRBV2 to TRBJ1-2, with 9 nucleotides matching TRBD1. Germline V gene lookup returns CDR1 SNHLY and CDR2 FYNNEI. The J segment lost 3 bases and the V segment lost 3 bases, leaving 2 bases of the junction unmatched. The CDR3 runs 14 residues. CDR3 sequence reads: CASSETGGHYGYTF. The CDR3 DNA follows: TGTGCCAGCAGTGAGACAGGGGGACACTATGGCTACACCTTC.

As to this clone: This CDR3 is also generated by other DNA sequences in the sample. This chain links TRBV30 with TRBJ2-7; TRBD1 agrees at 10 bases. Losses at the gene ends were 2 bases for V and 4 bases for J; bases not matched to a gene: 2. The CDR3 runs to 13 residues. Germline V gives CDR1 GTSNPN, CDR2 SVGIG (reference sequence). The DNA of the CDR3 is TGTGCCTGGAGTTTGGGACAGGGGTACGAGCAGTACTTC. It yields the protein CAWSLGQGYEQYF.

The chain joins TRBV6-5 to TRBJ2-2, with 7 bases aligning to TRBD1. Trimming took 7 bases from V and 8 from J; bases not matched to a gene: 7. Looked up from germline, CDR1 is MNHEY and CDR2 is SVGAGI. The CDR3 loop spans 13 amino acids. CDR3 loop: CASNPQGKGELFF. In nucleotides, the CDR3 is TGTGCCAGCAACCCACAGGGGAAGGGGGAGCTGTTTTTT.

The CDR3 loop is CASSYVLGASYEQYF. The DNA of the CDR3 is TGTGCCAGCAGTTACGTTTTGGGGGCGTCCTACGAGCAGTACTTC. The J gene is TRBJ2-7, the V gene TRBV6-2 or TRBV6-3; the D gene is possibly TRBD1 (6 bases). In germline, CDR1 is MNHEY, CDR2 SVGEGT. This CDR3 region has 15 residues. The ends were cut back, 2 bases at V and 1 base at J, with 12 bases in the middle.

The sample holds a few counts of this clone. The rearrangement uses TRBV4-2 and TRBJ2-7; D is unresolved. There are 16 residues in the CDR3. The germline CDR1 and CDR2 sequences are LGHNA and YNFKEQ. V gave up 0 bases and J gave up 0 bases, with 12 bases separating them. The CDR3 nucleotides are TGTGCCAGCAGCCAAGATTTCGGAGCTGACTCCTACGAGCAGTACTTC. Protein product: CASSQDFGADSYEQYF.

This clone was recorded once. The CDR3 DNA sequence: TGTGCCATCAGTGAGCCCCTCCAGGGGGTGCAGCAGTACTTC. Translated: CAISEPLQGVQQYF. The chain couples TRBV10-3 to TRBJ2-7; 7 positions agree with TRBD1. CDR3 size: 14 residues. Per germline, CDR1 ENHRY and CDR2 SYGVKD. The V segment lost 2 bases and the J segment 8 bases; nucleotides outside the gene matches: 9.

This chain uses TRBV6-2 or TRBV6-3 with TRBJ1-2; tentative D call: TRBD1 (6 bases). The CDR3 is made up of 15 amino acids. Deletions cut 6 bases from V and 6 bases from J, with 20 bases between. CDR1 and CDR2 from the germline V gene are MNHEY and SVGEGT. The CDR3 is CASSPDRNVFDGYTF. In DNA form, the CDR3 reads TGTGCCAGCAGCCCAGACAGGAACGTCTTTGATGGCTACACCTTC.

V is TRBV9 and J is TRBJ2-3; 8 nucleotides align to TRBD2. CDR1 is SGDLS and CDR2 is YYNGEE in the germline V gene. V gave up 4 bases and J gave up 2 bases; unmatched junction bases: 12. The CDR3 extends over 17 amino acids. The CDR3 loop is CASSPRAGGQLTDTQYF. The CDR3 DNA is TGTGCCAGCAGCCCCCGTGCGGGGGGACAACTCACAGATACGCAGTATTTT.

Only a few counts were recorded for this clone. The V call is TRBV6-5, the J call TRBJ2-7, with a possible D match to TRBD1 (5 bases). V shed 7 bases and J shed 0 bases, with 16 bases lying between them. The CDR3 spans 15 residues. Per the germline V gene, CDR1 is MNHEY and CDR2 is SVGAGI. CDR3 coding DNA: TGTGCCAGCAAACTAAGGGGTCCCAGCTCCTACGAGCAGTACTTC. The encoded protein is CASKLRGPSSYEQYF.

J is TRBJ2-1 and V is TRBV7-2; D unclear. There are 14 residues in the CDR3. CDR1 SGHTA and CDR2 FQGNSA come from the germline V gene. V was shortened by 1 base and J by 5 bases, with 9 bases between the two germline ends. Written as DNA, the CDR3 is TGTGCCAGCAGCTTAGTCCGACAAAACAATGAGCAGTTCTTC. Protein sequence: CASSLVRQNNEQFF.